This T cell receptor (beta chain) is drawn from a study of T cell repertoires in cytomegalovirus infection (dated by TCRdb to the late 2010s). For context, the study as a whole: The HLA type of each donor mattered for the analysis, because public TCR beta signatures pointed to carriage of CMV infection along with the matching HLA type.

A note on this clonotype: It has no known antigen specificity. There are no base qualities to consult, and no much larger clone falls within one base.

The listed sequencing device is Illumina HiSeq 1500. Using fastp at Q25 and MiXCR, TCRdb reprocessed the public reads and kept productive beta chains. Merged by CDR3 protein, the rows form single entries marked with the most common genes and DNA. The sample profile shows roughly 100,000 distinct CDR3 sequences; approximately 15% of them were found once. Of the sample, 8% is held by the ten largest clones. V ends up 0 bases short and J 7 bases short, with an unmatched junction base count of 4. The germline V gene (reference sequence) supplies CDR1 SGHNT and CDR2 YYREEE. The cysteine opens and the phenylalanine closes a CDR3 of 14 amino acids. CDR3 DNA only is kept here, 42 bases in frame from base 1. The paper's findings and limits, for the study overall: The ex vivo response was dominated by HLA-C-restricted CMV-specific TCR beta clonotypes, which also provided the single most frequent clonotype in two of eight donors. In both this cohort and an independent roughly 400-donor cohort, the cumulative frequency of public TCR beta family members distinguished carriers of CMV infection plus the relevant HLA type.

The source is a human donor in good health (CMV status not recorded). Some clones in this sample may be carry-over from other donors' samples. The V and J segments used are TRBV5-4 and TRBJ1-2, and 9 bases in between align with TRBD1. Source material: PBMCs. The DNA reads TGTGCCAGCAGCTTGGGGGGACAGGGTCTTGGCTACACCTTC. This sequence encodes CASSLGGQGLGYTF.